This T cell receptor (delta chain) is drawn from a study of Vδ1+ human thymocytes. Study-level results: Thymic TRG and TRD repertoires appeared highly polyclonal, with Gaussian CDR3 length distributions. Approximately 19% of thymic delta-chain sequences were Vdelta2, with few Vdelta3, unlike blood Vdelta1+ controls. Bulk data may be misread because of unexpected Vdelta2 sequences.

Germline CDR1 is TSWWSYY and CDR2 is QGS. Trimming stripped 3 bases from V and 0 bases from J, with 8 bases between. There are 14 residues in the CDR3. Sequences come from RNA converted to cDNA by reverse transcription. Pooled V-gene forward primers with one constant-region reverse primer generated the CDR3 amplicons by multiplex PCR. TCRdb re-analyzed the multiplex PCR reads via CATT. The table includes 50,000 to 75,000 delta-chain clones, around 16% detected once. Thymocytes were sorted as CD3+ TCRVdelta1+ TCRVdelta2- after alphabeta T cell depletion. This clone showed up just a few times. Its antigen is not identified.

The sequenced sample was Vdelta1+ gamma-delta thymocytes from the thymus. Indicated subset: FACS-sorted CD3+ TCRalphabeta- TCRVdelta1+ TCRVdelta2- thymocytes. This chain connects TRDV1 to TRDJ1, with a possible D match to TRDD3 (5 bases). This receptor was taken from a girl in the first two years of life who had congenital heart surgery. The CDR3 DNA reads TGTGCTCTTGGGGACCGGGGGTACACCGATAAACTCATCTTT. Its protein product is CALGDRGYTDKLIF.